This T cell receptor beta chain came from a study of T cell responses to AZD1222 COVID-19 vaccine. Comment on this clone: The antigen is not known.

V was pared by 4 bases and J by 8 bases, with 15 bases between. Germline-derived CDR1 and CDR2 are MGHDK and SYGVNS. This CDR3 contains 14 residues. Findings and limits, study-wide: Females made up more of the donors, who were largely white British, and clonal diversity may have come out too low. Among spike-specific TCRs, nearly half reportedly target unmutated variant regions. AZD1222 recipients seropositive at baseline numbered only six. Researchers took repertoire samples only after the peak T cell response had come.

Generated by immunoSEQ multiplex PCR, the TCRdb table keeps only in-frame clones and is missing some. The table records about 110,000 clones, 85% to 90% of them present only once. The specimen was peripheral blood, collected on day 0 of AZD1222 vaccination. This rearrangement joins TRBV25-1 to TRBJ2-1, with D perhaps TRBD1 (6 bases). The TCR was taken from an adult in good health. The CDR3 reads CASSAGQFGDEQFF. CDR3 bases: TGTGCCAGCAGTGCCGGACAGTTTGGGGATGAGCAGTTCTTC.